This T cell receptor beta chain was profiled in a study of identical twins. Overall study findings and caveats: Within beta out-of-frame sequences, the excess sharing observed between twins was weaker. Alpha sequences out of frame and shared by twins had excess low generation probability.

Unique molecular identifiers were present on cDNA, and template switching added a universal primer site. TCRdb analysed the 5' RACE reads with MiXCR anew, one entry per CDR3 protein. The data hold 350,000 to 600,000 distinct CDR3 sequences, with 12% to 15% observed a single time. Only healthy Caucasians were included as donors. This clonotype has more than one count but fewer than ten. Its target is not known. These same records also appear under a second study, on yellow fever vaccine responses in identical twins.

The receptor comes from a woman between 18 and 29 years old in good health. The material sequenced was CD4+ T cells sorted from blood.

The CDR3: CASSHPTSGRLYEQYF. In DNA, the CDR3 is TGTGCCAGCAGCCACCCTACTAGCGGGAGACTCTACGAGCAGTACTTC. The V and J genes are TRBV7-2 and TRBJ2-7, with 11 bases fitting TRBD2. Germline values: CDR1 SGHTA, CDR2 FQGNSA. With 5 bases clipped from V and 3 bases from J, the junction kept 9 bases outside the gene matches. The CDR3 spans 16 residues.